A selection of T cell receptor beta chains follows, all from one sample in a study of T cell responses to AZD1222 COVID-19 vaccine. Measured with immunoSEQ multiplex PCR; TCRdb has only the in-frame clones, and not every one. The sample records roughly 150,000 clones, roughly 92% being singletons. The sequences come from peripheral blood, collected on day 0 of AZD1222 vaccination. Source of these receptors: an adult in good health. The CDR3 runs from the conserved cysteine through the conserved F or W.

V gene: TRBV11-2
CDR3 protein: CASSSISVDGYTF

V gene: TRBV3-1/TRBV3-2
CDR3 protein: CASSPQRYEQYF

V gene: TRBV28
CDR3 protein: CASTDPTGNTGELFF

V gene: TRBV7-2
CDR3 protein: CASSYTVGSGGGEQYF

V gene: TRBV4-1
CDR3 protein: CASSQDMRGGSYNEQFF

V gene: TRBV19
CDR3 protein: CASSIQGNYGYTF

V gene: TRBV3-1/TRBV3-2
CDR3 protein: CASRTANYNEQFF

V gene: TRBV6-2/TRBV6-3
CDR3 protein: CASSYSQGYGNQPQHF

V gene: TRBV7-9
CDR3 protein: CASSFRTELFF

V gene: TRBV28
CDR3 protein: CASTTPARARGYGYTF

V gene: TRBV21-1
CDR3 protein: CASSGQGQGKVHEQYF

V gene: TRBV3-1/TRBV3-2
CDR3 protein: CASSDRGQSNEQFF

V gene: TRBV7-2
CDR3 protein: CASSLDPNTEAFF

V gene: TRBV25-1
CDR3 protein: CASSGGQYRNSPLHF

V gene: TRBV7-3
CDR3 protein: CASSTTGTSRINEQFF

V gene: TRBV30
CDR3 protein: CAFGTVSNTGELFF

V gene: TRBV19
CDR3 protein: CASRSSFTGELFF

V gene: TRBV6-2/TRBV6-3
CDR3 protein: CASSYAGTSSYNSPLHF

V gene: TRBV6-5
CDR3 protein: CASTRQGGEQFF

V gene: TRBV6-1
CDR3 protein: CASSDRGGNYGYTF

V gene: TRBV19
CDR3 protein: CASSIDGPGSSINYGYTF

V gene: TRBV28
CDR3 protein: CASSPPDRDQPQHF

V gene: TRBV30
CDR3 protein: CAWSVGNQETQYF

V gene: TRBV19
CDR3 protein: CASSQGQGGYEQYF

V gene: TRBV7-2
CDR3 protein: CASSLVFGGSSYEQYF

V gene: TRBV6-5
CDR3 protein: CASSYSAGNSYEQYF

V gene: TRBV6-5
CDR3 protein: CATRQSSYNSPLHF

V gene: TRBV3-1/TRBV3-2
CDR3 protein: CASSRLAGGPEETQYF

V gene: TRBV24-1
CDR3 protein: CATSDSRVTYGYTF

V gene: TRBV18
CDR3 protein: CASSPSLDSYEQYF

V gene: TRBV5-4
CDR3 protein: CASSLKGAQTTGELFF

V gene: TRBV2
CDR3 protein: CASGVRGRETQYF

V gene: TRBV5-1
CDR3 protein: CASSLERYEQYF

V gene: TRBV2
CDR3 protein: CASTMGQGIGQPQHF

V gene: TRBV28
CDR3 protein: CASSWTVGRDNSPLHF

V gene: TRBV7-6
CDR3 protein: CASSPPGLAGGLTDTQYF

V gene: TRBV28
CDR3 protein: CASSGLAERTWSYEQYF

V gene: TRBV19
CDR3 protein: CASSTRGYGYTF

V gene: TRBV7-8
CDR3 protein: CASSLAGGSNQPQHF

V gene: TRBV28
CDR3 protein: CASRTETMPGGSGELFF

V gene: TRBV4-1
CDR3 protein: CASSLHGASGINEQFF

V gene: TRBV6-1
CDR3 protein: CASSEAGAGNYGYTF

V gene: TRBV6-6
CDR3 protein: CASSFGRTDTQYF

V gene: TRBV6-1
CDR3 protein: CASSPPGQGADEQYF

V gene: TRBV27
CDR3 protein: CASSSTSGLYEQYF

V gene: TRBV14
CDR3 protein: CASSQEGTGGFSIDSPLHF

V gene: TRBV28
CDR3 protein: CATVVAGEGETQYF

V gene: TRBV7-9
CDR3 protein: CASRRGNEQYF